These T cell receptor beta chains were read from a single sample in a study of blood T cell repertoires in COVID-19. Only in-frame clones appear in the TCRdb table, and some are missing; sequencing was by immunoSEQ multiplex PCR. The sample contains approximately 61,000 clones, 75% to 85% of which appear only once. Sequenced input: peripheral blood. These receptors all stem from a man aged 50 to 59 with COVID-19, enrolled during active disease. CDR3s include the opening cysteine and the closing phenylalanine or tryptophan. D genes are given only for firm matches. Size values are once, few and many counts, or a class for expanded clones, and some rows have none.

d_gene: TRBD2
j_gene: TRBJ2-2
v_gene: TRBV5-6
abundance: few
CDR3nt: TGTGCCAGCAGCCCAAGAAGTACTAGCGGGAGTAGTACCGGGGAGCTGTTTTTT
CDR3aa: CASSPRSTSGSSTGELFF

d_gene: TRBD2
j_gene: TRBJ2-2
v_gene: TRBV3-1/TRBV3-2
abundance: NA
CDR3nt: TGTGCCAGCAGACTTGGGACTAGCGGGAGCGGGGAGCTGTTTTTT
CDR3aa: CASRLGTSGSGELFF

d_gene: TRBD1
j_gene: TRBJ1-1
v_gene: TRBV5-4
abundance: NA
CDR3nt: TGTGCCAGCAGCACTGACAGGGCCTTTGAAGCTTTCTTT
CDR3aa: CASSTDRAFEAFF

d_gene: NA
j_gene: TRBJ2-5
v_gene: TRBV7-6
abundance: NA
CDR3nt: TGTGCCAGCAGCCCTTACCAAGAGACCCAGTACTTC
CDR3aa: CASSPYQETQYF

d_gene: TRBD1
j_gene: TRBJ2-7
v_gene: TRBV3-1/TRBV3-2
abundance: NA
CDR3nt: TGTGCCAGCAGCCAAGCCGGACAGGACTACGAGCAGTACTTC
CDR3aa: CASSQAGQDYEQYF

d_gene: NA
j_gene: TRBJ2-2
v_gene: TRBV9
abundance: NA
CDR3nt: TGTGCCAGCAGCGGATCGACTGGGAGCGAGGCGAACACCGGGGAGCTGTTTTTT
CDR3aa: CASSGSTGSEANTGELFF

d_gene: TRBD1
j_gene: TRBJ2-3
v_gene: TRBV14
abundance: NA
CDR3nt: TGTGCCAGCGGTAGACAGGGGGCGCCTACGCAGTATTTT
CDR3aa: CASGRQGAPTQYF

d_gene: NA
j_gene: TRBJ1-2
v_gene: TRBV6-5
abundance: NA
CDR3nt: TGTGCCAGCAACACAGGGATTGTTGACTATGGCTACACCTTC
CDR3aa: CASNTGIVDYGYTF

d_gene: TRBD1
j_gene: TRBJ1-6
v_gene: TRBV5-5
abundance: NA
CDR3nt: TGTGCCAGCAGCTTCCGGGACAGGGGGGATTCACCCCTCCACTTT
CDR3aa: CASSFRDRGDSPLHF

d_gene: TRBD2
j_gene: TRBJ2-5
v_gene: TRBV27
abundance: NA
CDR3nt: TGTGCCAGCAGTCCGACTAGCGGGAGACAAGAGACCCAGTACTTC
CDR3aa: CASSPTSGRQETQYF

d_gene: TRBD2
j_gene: TRBJ2-7
v_gene: TRBV7-2
abundance: NA
CDR3nt: TGTGCCAGCAGCCCAACTAGCGGGAGGGCCCACGAGCAGTACTTC
CDR3aa: CASSPTSGRAHEQYF

d_gene: NA
j_gene: TRBJ1-5
v_gene: TRBV5-6
abundance: NA
CDR3nt: TGTGCCAGCAGCTTGCGGACGGGGTATCAGCCCCAGCATTTT
CDR3aa: CASSLRTGYQPQHF